Listed below are T cell receptor beta chains from one sample, sequenced in a study of control samples from healthy donors and cancer patients. TCRdb keeps only in-frame clones here, not all; method: immunoSEQ multiplex PCR. In the table there are over 150,000 clones, approximately 94% of which are singletons. Sequences were obtained from blood. The receptor set was obtained from a man younger than 40 in good health. The CDR3 runs from the conserved cysteine through the conserved F or W. A D gene is named only where the DNA matches it firmly. Part of the rows lack a size; the others show once, few, many or a class for expanded clones.

>TRBV5-4|TRBJ2-1|once|TRBD2
TGTGCCAGCAGCTTGGGACTAGCGCTCAATGAGCAGTTCTTC
CASSLGLALNEQFF
>TRBV9|TRBJ1-1|once|TRBD1
TGTGCCAGCAGCGTCGCGGACAGGGGTACTGAAGCTTTCTTT
CASSVADRGTEAFF
>TRBV5-4|TRBJ2-3|NA|TRBD1
TGTGCCAGCAGCTTGTTGGCGACAGGGATAGGAGATACGCAGTATTTT
CASSLLATGIGDTQYF
>TRBV6-2/TRBV6-3|TRBJ2-7|NA|NA
TGTGCCAGCAGTGAGGGGCTCCCCGAGCAGTACTTC
CASSEGLPEQYF
>TRBV27|TRBJ2-1|NA|NA
TGTGCCAGCAAGGCGGGGGCCTCCTACAATGAGCAGTTCTTC
CASKAGASYNEQFF
>TRBV4-3|TRBJ2-6|NA|NA
TGCGCCAGCAGCCAAGATCCCGGAGCTGGGGCCAACGTCCTGACTTTC
CASSQDPGAGANVLTF
>TRBV4-1|TRBJ2-5|NA|TRBD2
TGCGCCAGCAGCCAAGAGAAGCGGGAGATAGAGACCCAGTACTTC
CASSQEKREIETQYF
>TRBV6-5|TRBJ2-2|NA|NA
TGTGCCAGCAGTTACTCCGGGACTGGGGGGACCGGGGAGCTGTTTTTT
CASSYSGTGGTGELFF
>TRBV2|TRBJ2-7|once|NA
TGTGCCAGCAGAAGGCCAGCCTCCTACGAGCAGTACTTC
CASRRPASYEQYF
>TRBV6-6|TRBJ1-4|once|TRBD1
TGTGCCAGCACTCGAAACAGGGGGCTAGAGGAAAAACTGTTTTTT
CASTRNRGLEEKLFF
>TRBV7-9|TRBJ2-6|NA|NA
TGTGCCAGCAGCTTTATAGTATCTGGGGCCAACGTCCTGACTTTC
CASSFIVSGANVLTF
>TRBV28|TRBJ2-7|NA|NA
TGTGCCAGCAGTTTAAGGGGAATTGGCGAGCAGTACTTC
CASSLRGIGEQYF
>TRBV11-2|TRBJ1-6|NA|NA
TGTGCCAGCAGCTTAGATCTAGCGAGCTCCTATAATTCACCCCTCCACTTT
CASSLDLASSYNSPLHF
>TRBV28|TRBJ1-2|NA|TRBD1
TGTGCCAGCAGTATCATAGGTAGTTGGACAGGGGGGAACGACTATGGCTACACCTTC
CASSIIGSWTGGNDYGYTF
>TRBV5-1|TRBJ1-1|NA|TRBD1
TGCGCCAGCAGCTTGGACCCACAGGGGGCGGTCACTGAAGCTTTCTTT
CASSLDPQGAVTEAFF
>TRBV4-2|TRBJ2-7|NA|NA
TGTGCCAGCAGCCAAGAGCGGGGCGGGACCTACGAGCAGTACTTC
CASSQERGGTYEQYF
>TRBV5-1|TRBJ2-5|once|TRBD1
TGCGCCAGCAGCGTGGGACAGCGCCAAGAGACCCAGTACTTC
CASSVGQRQETQYF
>TRBV28|TRBJ2-5|NA|TRBD1
TGTGCCAGCTTACCTGGAGGGACAGGGGTCCAAGAGACCCAGTACTTC
CASLPGGTGVQETQYF
>TRBV19|TRBJ1-6|NA|NA
TGTGCCAGTAGTGCCTTTAGAGATAATTCACCCCTCCACTTT
CASSAFRDNSPLHF
>TRBV30|TRBJ2-7|NA|NA
TGTGCCTGGAGTCCCGGAACCTACGAGCAGTACTTC
CAWSPGTYEQYF
>TRBV5-6|TRBJ1-3|NA|NA
TGTGCCAGCAGCTTCAGGTCAGCTGGAAACACCATATATTTT
CASSFRSAGNTIYF
>TRBV4-2|TRBJ2-1|NA|TRBD2
TGTGCCAGCAGCCAAGAAGGTGGGAGGGCCAACAATGAGCAGTTCTTC
CASSQEGGRANNEQFF
>TRBV3-1/TRBV3-2|TRBJ1-3|NA|NA
TGTGCCAGCAGCCAAGTCCTCCTACACTCTGGAAACACCATATATTTT
CASSQVLLHSGNTIYF
>TRBV27|TRBJ1-6|once|TRBD1
TGTGCCAGCAGTTTAACCGGGACAGAATTTAATTCACCCCTCCACTTT
CASSLTGTEFNSPLHF
>TRBV28|TRBJ1-6|NA|NA
TGTGCCAGCAACGGGTACTATAATTCACCCCTCCACTTT
CASNGYYNSPLHF
>TRBV11-2|TRBJ2-1|NA|NA
TGTGCCAGCCGCTTTACAGGGTCCAATGAGCAGTTCTTC
CASRFTGSNEQFF
>TRBV18|TRBJ1-1|NA|TRBD1
TGTGCCAGCTCCCTGGACAGGGGAACTTTCTTT
CASSLDRGTFF
>TRBV5-1|TRBJ1-1|once|TRBD1
TGCGCCAGCAGCTTAGACAGGGGTAGTGGCACTGAAGCTTTCTTT
CASSLDRGSGTEAFF
>TRBV5-6|TRBJ2-2|NA|NA
TGTGCCAGCAGCTTTTCCTTAGCGTCGAACACCGGGGAGCTGTTTTTT
CASSFSLASNTGELFF
>TRBV19|TRBJ1-5|NA|TRBD1
TGTGCCAGTAGTAAGGGACAGGGGAATCAGCCCCAGCATTTT
CASSKGQGNQPQHF
>TRBV27|TRBJ1-2|NA|TRBD1
TGTGCCAGCAGCCGACTATCGGCAGGGGGCTTCAACTATGGCTACACCTTC
CASSRLSAGGFNYGYTF
>TRBV10-1|TRBJ2-4|NA|NA
TGCGCCAGCAGTGAAGGCAGTTTAGCCAAAAACATTCAGTACTTC
CASSEGSLAKNIQYF
>TRBV2|TRBJ2-5|NA|NA
TGTGCCAGCAGTGAAGGCTGGGATCAAGAGACCCAGTACTTC
CASSEGWDQETQYF
>TRBV3-1/TRBV3-2|TRBJ2-7|NA|NA
TGTGCCAGCAGCCAAGACCTAGCTAGCTTCTACGAGCAGTACTTC
CASSQDLASFYEQYF